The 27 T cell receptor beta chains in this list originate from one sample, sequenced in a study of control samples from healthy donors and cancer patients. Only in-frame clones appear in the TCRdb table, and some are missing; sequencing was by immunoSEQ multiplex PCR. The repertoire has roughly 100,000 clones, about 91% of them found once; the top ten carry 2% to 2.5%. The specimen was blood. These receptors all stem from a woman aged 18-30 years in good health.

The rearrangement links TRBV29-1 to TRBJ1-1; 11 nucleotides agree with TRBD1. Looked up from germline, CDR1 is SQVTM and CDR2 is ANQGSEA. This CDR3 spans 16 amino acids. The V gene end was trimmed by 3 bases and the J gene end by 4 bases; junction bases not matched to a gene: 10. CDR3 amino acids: CSVDPGQGGFGTEAFF. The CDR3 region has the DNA TGCAGCGTTGACCCGGGACAGGGGGGTTTTGGCACTGAAGCTTTCTTT.

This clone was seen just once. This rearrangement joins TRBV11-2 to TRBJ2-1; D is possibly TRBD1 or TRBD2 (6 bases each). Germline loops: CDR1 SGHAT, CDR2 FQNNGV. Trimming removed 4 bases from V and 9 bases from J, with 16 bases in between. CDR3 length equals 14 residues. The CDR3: CASSSYVGGFEQFF. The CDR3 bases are TGTGCCAGCAGCTCCTACGTCGGGGGCTTTGAGCAGTTCTTC.

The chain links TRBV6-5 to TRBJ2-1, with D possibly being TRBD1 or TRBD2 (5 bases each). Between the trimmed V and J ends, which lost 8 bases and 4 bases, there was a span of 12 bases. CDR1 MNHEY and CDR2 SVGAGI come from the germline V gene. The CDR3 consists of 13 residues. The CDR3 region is CASSGTFYNEQFF. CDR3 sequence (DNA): TGTGCCAGCTCCGGGACCTTTTACAATGAGCAGTTCTTC.

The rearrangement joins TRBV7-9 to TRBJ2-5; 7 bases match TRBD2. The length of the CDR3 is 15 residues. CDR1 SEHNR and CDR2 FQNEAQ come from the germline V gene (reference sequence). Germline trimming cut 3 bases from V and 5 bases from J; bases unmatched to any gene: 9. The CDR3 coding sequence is TGTGCCAGCAGCTTGGGAGGGTTTTCGGCGGAGACCCAGTACTTC. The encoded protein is CASSLGGFSAETQYF.

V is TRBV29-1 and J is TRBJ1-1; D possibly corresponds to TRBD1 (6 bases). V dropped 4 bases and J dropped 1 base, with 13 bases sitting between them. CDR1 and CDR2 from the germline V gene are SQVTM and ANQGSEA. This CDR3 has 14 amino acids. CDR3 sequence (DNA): TGCAGCGTTGGGGACAATTATTCGAACACTGAAGCTTTCTTT. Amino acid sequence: CSVGDNYSNTEAFF.

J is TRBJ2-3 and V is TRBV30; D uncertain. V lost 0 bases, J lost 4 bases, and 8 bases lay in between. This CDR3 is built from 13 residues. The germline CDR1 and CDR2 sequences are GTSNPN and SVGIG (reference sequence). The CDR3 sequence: CAWSVVFSDTQYF. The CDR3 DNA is TGTGCCTGGAGTGTGGTATTTTCAGATACGCAGTATTTT. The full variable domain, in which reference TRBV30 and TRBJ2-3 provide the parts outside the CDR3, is SQTIHQWPATLVQPVGSPLSLECTVEGTSNPNLYWYRQAAGRGLQLLFYSVGIGQISSEVPQNLSASRPQDRQFILSSKKLLLSDSGFYLCAWSVVFSDTQYFGPGTRLTVL.

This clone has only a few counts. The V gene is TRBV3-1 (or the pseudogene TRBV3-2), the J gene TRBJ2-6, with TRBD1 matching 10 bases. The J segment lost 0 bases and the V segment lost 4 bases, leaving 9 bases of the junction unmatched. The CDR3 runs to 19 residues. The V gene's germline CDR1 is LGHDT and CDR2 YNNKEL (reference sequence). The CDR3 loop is CASSPIGGQGFSGANVLTF. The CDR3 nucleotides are TGTGCCAGCAGCCCGATTGGGGGACAGGGGTTCTCTGGGGCCAACGTCCTGACTTTC.

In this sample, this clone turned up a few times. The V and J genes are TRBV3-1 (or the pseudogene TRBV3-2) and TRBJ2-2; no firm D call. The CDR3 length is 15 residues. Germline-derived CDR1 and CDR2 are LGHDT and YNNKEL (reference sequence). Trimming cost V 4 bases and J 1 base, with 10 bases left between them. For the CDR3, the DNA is TGTGCCAGCAGCCCCCGGCCCGAGAACACCGGGGAGCTGTTTTTT. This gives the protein CASSPRPENTGELFF.

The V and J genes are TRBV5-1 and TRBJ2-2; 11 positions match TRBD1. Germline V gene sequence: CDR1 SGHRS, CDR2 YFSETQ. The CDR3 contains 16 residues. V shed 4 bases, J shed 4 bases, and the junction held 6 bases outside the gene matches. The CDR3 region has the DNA TGCGCCAGCAGCGCCGGACAGGGGGCAAGCACCGGGGAGCTGTTTTTT. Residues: CASSAGQGASTGELFF. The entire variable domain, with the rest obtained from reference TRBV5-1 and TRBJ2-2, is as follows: KAGVTQTPRYLIKTRGQQVTLSCSPISGHRSVSWYQQTPGQGLQFLFEYFSETQRNKGNFPGRFSGRQFSNSRSEMNVSTLELGDSALYLCASSAGQGASTGELFFGEGSRLTVL.

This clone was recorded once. The CDR3 DNA sequence: TGTGCCAGCAGTTTATACCGCGCCTACGAGCAGTACTTC. Amino acid sequence: CASSLYRAYEQYF. This sequence joins TRBV27 and TRBJ2-7; D remains ambiguous. Trimming removed 1 base at V and 2 bases at J, with 6 bases between. The CDR3 spans 13 residues. Germline loops: CDR1 MNHEY, CDR2 SMNVEV (reference sequence).

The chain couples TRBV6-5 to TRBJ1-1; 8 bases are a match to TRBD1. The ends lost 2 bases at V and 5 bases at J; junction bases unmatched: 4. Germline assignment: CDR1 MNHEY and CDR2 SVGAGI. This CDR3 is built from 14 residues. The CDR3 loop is CASSYPGGRTEAFF. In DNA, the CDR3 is TGTGCCAGCAGTTACCCAGGGGGCCGGACTGAAGCTTTCTTT.

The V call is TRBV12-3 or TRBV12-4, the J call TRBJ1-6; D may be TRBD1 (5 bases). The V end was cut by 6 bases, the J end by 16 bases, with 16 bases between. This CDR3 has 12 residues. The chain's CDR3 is CASSPGWGTLHF. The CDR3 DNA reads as TGTGCCAGCAGCCCAGGGTGGGGGACTCTCCACTTT.

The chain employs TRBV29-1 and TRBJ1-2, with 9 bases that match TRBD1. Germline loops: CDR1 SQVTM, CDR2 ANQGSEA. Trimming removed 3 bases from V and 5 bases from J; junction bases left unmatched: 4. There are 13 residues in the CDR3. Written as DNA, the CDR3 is TGCAGCGTTGAGGGACAGGGATGGTATGGCTACACCTTC. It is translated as CSVEGQGWYGYTF.

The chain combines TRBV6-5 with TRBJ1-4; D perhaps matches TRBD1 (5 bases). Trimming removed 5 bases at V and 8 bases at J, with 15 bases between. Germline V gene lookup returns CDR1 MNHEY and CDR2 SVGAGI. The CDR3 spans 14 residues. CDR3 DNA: TGTGCCAGCAGTCAAAACAGGCAAGGGGAAAAACTGTTTTTT. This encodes CASSQNRQGEKLFF.

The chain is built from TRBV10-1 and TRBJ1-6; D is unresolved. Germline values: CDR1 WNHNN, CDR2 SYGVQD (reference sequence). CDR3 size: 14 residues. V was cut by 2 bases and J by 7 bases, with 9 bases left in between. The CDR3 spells CASSEGFPNSPLHF. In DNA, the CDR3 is TGCGCCAGCAGTGAGGGGTTCCCCAATTCACCCCTCCACTTT.

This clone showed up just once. Here the CDR3 reads CAWHSGGLDGYTF. The CDR3 bases are TGTGCCTGGCATAGCGGGGGCTTGGATGGCTACACCTTC. The chain employs TRBV30 and TRBJ1-2; D may be TRBD1 (6 bases). Trimming took 5 bases from V and 6 from J, leaving 16 bases between them. Germline assignment: CDR1 GTSNPN and CDR2 SVGIG (reference sequence). The CDR3 is 13 residues long.

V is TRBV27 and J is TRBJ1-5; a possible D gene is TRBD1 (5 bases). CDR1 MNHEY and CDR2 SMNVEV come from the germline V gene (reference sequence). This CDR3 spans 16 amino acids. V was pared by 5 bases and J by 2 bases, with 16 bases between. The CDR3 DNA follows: TGTGCCAGCAGTGCCCTAGGGGTCTGGGGCAATCAGCCCCAGCATTTT. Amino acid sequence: CASSALGVWGNQPQHF.

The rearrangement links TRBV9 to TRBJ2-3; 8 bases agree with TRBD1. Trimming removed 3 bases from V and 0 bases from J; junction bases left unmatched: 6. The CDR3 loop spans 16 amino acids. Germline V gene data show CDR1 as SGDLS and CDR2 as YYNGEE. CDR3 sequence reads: CASSEGTGLSTDTQYF. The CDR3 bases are TGTGCCAGCAGCGAGGGGACAGGCCTTAGCACAGATACGCAGTATTTT.

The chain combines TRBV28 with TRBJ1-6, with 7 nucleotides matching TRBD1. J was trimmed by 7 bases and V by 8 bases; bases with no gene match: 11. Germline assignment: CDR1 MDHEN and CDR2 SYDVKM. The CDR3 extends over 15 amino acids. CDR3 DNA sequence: TGTGCCAGCTCATTAGGGGCAGGGGGAAATTCACCCCTCCACTTT. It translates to CASSLGAGGNSPLHF. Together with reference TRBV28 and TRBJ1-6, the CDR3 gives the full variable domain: DVKVTQSSRYLVKRTGEKVFLECVQDMDHENMFWYRQDPGLGLRLIYFSYDVKMKEKGDIPEGYSVSREKKERFSLILESASTNQTSMYLCASSLGAGGNSPLHFGNGTRLTVT.

The CDR3 DNA follows: TGTGCCAGCAGCCCAGCCAAGAAGTGGTTCCTGGGGCGAGCTAACTATGGCTACACCTTC. This translates into CASSPAKKWFLGRANYGYTF. The rearrangement links TRBV14 to TRBJ1-2, with D maybe TRBD1 (5 bases). This CDR3 region has 20 residues. The germline V and J ends were trimmed by 4 bases and 0 bases, with 27 bases remaining between them. Germline assignment: CDR1 SGHDN and CDR2 FVKESK.

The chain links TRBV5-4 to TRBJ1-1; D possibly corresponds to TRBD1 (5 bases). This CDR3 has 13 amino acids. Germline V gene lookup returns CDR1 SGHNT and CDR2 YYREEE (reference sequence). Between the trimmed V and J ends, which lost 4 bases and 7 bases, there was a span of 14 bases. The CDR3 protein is CASSPGDPVEAFF. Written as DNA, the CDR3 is TGTGCCAGCAGCCCCGGGGACCCGGTTGAAGCTTTCTTT.

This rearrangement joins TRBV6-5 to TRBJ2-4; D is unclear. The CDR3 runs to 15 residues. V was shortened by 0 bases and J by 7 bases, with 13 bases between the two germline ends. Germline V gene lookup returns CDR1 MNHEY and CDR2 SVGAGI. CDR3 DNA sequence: TGTGCCAGCAGTTACTCGATATCTGGGCGGAACATTCAGTACTTC. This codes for CASSYSISGRNIQYF.

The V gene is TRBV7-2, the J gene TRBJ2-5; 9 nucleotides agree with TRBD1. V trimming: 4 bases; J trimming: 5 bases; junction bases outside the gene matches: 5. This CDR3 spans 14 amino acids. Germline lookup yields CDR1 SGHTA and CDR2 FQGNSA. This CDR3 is CASSYHDRGETQYF. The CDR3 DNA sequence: TGTGCCAGCAGCTACCACGACAGGGGGGAGACCCAGTACTTC.

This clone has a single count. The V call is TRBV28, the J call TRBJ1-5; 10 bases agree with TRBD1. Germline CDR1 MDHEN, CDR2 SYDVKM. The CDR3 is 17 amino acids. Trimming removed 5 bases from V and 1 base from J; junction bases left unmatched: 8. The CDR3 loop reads CASSPRQGARSNQPQHF. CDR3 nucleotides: TGTGCCAGCAGTCCTAGACAGGGGGCGAGGAGCAATCAGCCCCAGCATTTT.

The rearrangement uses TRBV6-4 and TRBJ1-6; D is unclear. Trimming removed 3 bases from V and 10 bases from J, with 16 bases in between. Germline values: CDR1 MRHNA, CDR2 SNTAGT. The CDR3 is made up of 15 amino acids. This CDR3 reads CASSEVVDFGSPLHF. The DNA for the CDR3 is TGTGCCAGCAGTGAGGTGGTGGACTTCGGGTCACCCCTCCACTTT.

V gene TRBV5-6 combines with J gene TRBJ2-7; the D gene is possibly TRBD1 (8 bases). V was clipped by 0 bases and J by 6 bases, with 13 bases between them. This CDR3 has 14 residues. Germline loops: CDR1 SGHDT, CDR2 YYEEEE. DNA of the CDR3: TGTGCCAGCAGCTTGGACAGGGGGAGGGGCGAGCAGTACTTC. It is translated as CASSLDRGRGEQYF.

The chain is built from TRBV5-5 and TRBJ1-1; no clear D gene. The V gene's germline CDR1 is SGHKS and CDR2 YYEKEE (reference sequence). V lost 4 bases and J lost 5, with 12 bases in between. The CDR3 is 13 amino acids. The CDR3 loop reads CASSLHPGTEAFF. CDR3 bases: TGTGCCAGCAGCCTTCACCCTGGGACTGAAGCTTTCTTT.